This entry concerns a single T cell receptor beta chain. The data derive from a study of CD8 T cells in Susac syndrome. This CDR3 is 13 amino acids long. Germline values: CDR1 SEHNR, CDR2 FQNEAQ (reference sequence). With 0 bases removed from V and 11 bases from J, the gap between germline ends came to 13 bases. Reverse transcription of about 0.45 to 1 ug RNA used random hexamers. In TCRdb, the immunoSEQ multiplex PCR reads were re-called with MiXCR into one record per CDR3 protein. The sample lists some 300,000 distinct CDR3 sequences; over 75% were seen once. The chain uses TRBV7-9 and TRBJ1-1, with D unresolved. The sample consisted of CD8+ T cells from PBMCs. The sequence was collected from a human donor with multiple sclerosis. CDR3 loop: CASSLASPPLAFF. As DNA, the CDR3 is TGTGCCAGCAGCTTAGCTAGTCCCCCCTTGGCTTTCTTT.